Here is one T cell receptor (beta chain) with its context. Its antigen is undetermined. J lost 3 bases, V lost 4 bases, and 7 bases had no gene match. Germline CDR1 and CDR2: SGHRS and YFSETQ. The length of the CDR3 is 14 residues. This sample stems from a study of beta chain features in type 1 diabetes. Study-level background: Patients were similar to healthy donors in age and gender (as well as in cell yields).

Regarding the study as a whole: Among all four CD4+ subsets, Type 1 diabetes patients had TCRB CDR3s that were moderately but significantly shorter. The study found that naive, central memory and Treg TCRB repertoires appeared more similar in patients than in healthy donors.

Investigators reverse transcribed all isolated RNA, so they sequenced expressed TCRB transcripts. Produced via immunoSEQ multiplex PCR; TCRdb's table is partial and in-frame only. The sample has hundreds of thousands of clones, 15% to 19% seen once; the top ten hold about 0.097%. Sequencing used naive CD4+ T cells from blood. The chain is built from TRBV5-1 and TRBJ2-7; 7 nucleotides align to TRBD1. The clonotype originates from a man younger than 30 in good health. The CDR3 loop is CASSQGQKIYEQYF. As DNA, the CDR3 is TGCGCCAGCAGCCAGGGACAGAAGATCTACGAGCAGTACTTC.